The 10 T cell receptor beta chains reported below all come from one sample, sequenced in a study of siplizumab effects on memory and regulatory T cells. The repertoire was sequenced with immunoSEQ multiplex PCR; TCRdb's copy has only in-frame clones and lacks some. The sample carries roughly 100,000 clones, roughly 93% recorded once. Sequenced material: Tregs sorted from blood. These receptors originate from a human donor in good health.

The chain uses TRBV11-2 and TRBJ1-1, with D perhaps TRBD1 (5 bases). The CDR3 totals 16 residues. The V end was cut by 5 bases, the J end by 1 base, with 17 bases between. Germline-derived CDR1 and CDR2 are SGHAT and FQNNGV. In nucleotides, the CDR3 is TGTGCCAGCAGCCCCCTCGGGATGGGGACGAACACTGAAGCTTTCTTT. Its protein product is CASSPLGMGTNTEAFF.

The V gene is TRBV9, the J gene TRBJ1-1, with D perhaps TRBD1 (5 bases). With 0 bases removed from V and 5 bases from J, the gap between germline ends came to 8 bases. CDR1 is SGDLS, CDR2 YYNGEE, per germline. The CDR3 consists of 13 residues. The CDR3 DNA reads TGTGCCAGCAGCGTAGTCAGGGTTACTGAAGCTTTCTTT. Translation gives CASSVVRVTEAFF.

V gene TRBV6-1 combines with J gene TRBJ1-5; TRBD1 is a possible D gene (6 bases). The CDR3 consists of 14 residues. With 7 bases removed from V and 4 bases from J, the gap between germline ends came to 14 bases. From germline, CDR1 is MNHNS and CDR2 SASEGT. The CDR3 reads CASNYRVGNQPQHF. The DNA of the CDR3 is TGTGCCAGCAACTACAGGGTTGGTAATCAGCCCCAGCATTTT.

The DNA for the CDR3 is TGTGCCAGCGGACTTGTGCGGGGGCTTCGGTTCTTTGGGCGGGAGACCCAGTACTTC. Translating gives CASGLVRGLRFFGRETQYF. This sequence joins TRBV21-1 and TRBJ2-5; the table's TRBD2 call for D was not verified on the DNA. TRBV21-1 is noted as a pseudogene. The CDR3 loop spans 19 amino acids.

The chain recombines TRBV5-1 with TRBJ1-2; TRBD1 might be the D (5 bases). The V gene lost 1 base and the J gene lost 2 bases, with 12 bases spanning the gap. This CDR3 is 15 amino acids long. Germline-derived CDR1 and CDR2 are SGHRS and YFSETQ. CDR3 protein: CASSLWQGGNYGYTF. CDR3 coding DNA: TGCGCCAGCAGCTTGTGGCAGGGTGGAAACTATGGCTACACCTTC.

The chain combines TRBV10-3 with TRBJ1-1, with D possibly TRBD1 on 6 matching bases. The germline V and J ends were trimmed by 0 bases and 9 bases, with 14 bases remaining between them. Germline CDR1 reads ENHRY; CDR2 reads SYGVKD. The CDR3 contains 14 residues. Here the CDR3 reads CAISESLGGAQAFF. For the CDR3, the DNA is TGTGCCATCAGTGAGTCTCTGGGGGGCGCGCAAGCTTTCTTT.

The chain combines TRBV6-6 with TRBJ1-4, with a tentative D call TRBD1 (5 bases). This CDR3 spans 15 amino acids. CDR1 MNHNY and CDR2 SVGAGI come from the germline V gene (reference sequence). V lost 0 bases and J 8 bases, leaving 13 bases between the germline ends. CDR3 protein: CASSYSGGLTEKLFF. In DNA, the CDR3 is TGTGCCAGCAGTTACTCTGGGGGTCTCACCGAAAAACTGTTTTTT.

The chain recombines TRBV5-4 with TRBJ2-7; 7 bases agree with TRBD2. Trimming took 3 bases from V and 0 from J; bases not matched to a gene: 9. The germline V gene encodes CDR1 SGHNT and CDR2 YYREEE (reference sequence). The CDR3 consists of 16 residues. CDR3 coding DNA: TGTGCCAGCAGCTCAACCGGTGGCGGGAGCTCCTACGAGCAGTACTTC. Translation gives CASSSTGGGSSYEQYF.

The gene calls are TRBV6-5 and TRBJ1-1; TRBD1 aligns across 10 bases. This CDR3 has 15 residues. Trimming took 4 bases from V and 6 from J; bases not matched to a gene: 8. Germline V lookup: CDR1 MNHEY, CDR2 SVGAGI. The CDR3 DNA reads TGTGCCAGCAGTTCCCCGACAGGGGGCAAGGCTGAAGCTTTCTTT. Protein: CASSSPTGGKAEAFF.

This chain uses TRBV14 with TRBJ2-7; 11 bases match TRBD2. Germline assignment: CDR1 SGHDN and CDR2 FVKESK. CDR3 size: 14 residues. Losses at the gene ends were 5 bases for V and 3 bases for J; bases not matched to a gene: 3. This CDR3 reads CASSWTSGHYEQYF. For the CDR3, the DNA is TGTGCCAGCAGCTGGACTAGCGGGCACTACGAGCAGTACTTC.